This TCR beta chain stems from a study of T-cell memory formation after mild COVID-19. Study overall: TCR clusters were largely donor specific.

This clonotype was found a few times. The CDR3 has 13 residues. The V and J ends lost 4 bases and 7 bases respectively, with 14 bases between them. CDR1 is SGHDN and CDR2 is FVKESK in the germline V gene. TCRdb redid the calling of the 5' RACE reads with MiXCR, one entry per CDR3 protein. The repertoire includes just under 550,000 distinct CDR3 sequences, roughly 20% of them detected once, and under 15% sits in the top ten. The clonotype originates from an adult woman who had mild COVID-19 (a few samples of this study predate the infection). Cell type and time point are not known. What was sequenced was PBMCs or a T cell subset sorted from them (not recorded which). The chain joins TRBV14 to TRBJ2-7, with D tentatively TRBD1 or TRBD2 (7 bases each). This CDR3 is CASSLPGGEEQYF. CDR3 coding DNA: TGTGCCAGCAGCCTCCCAGGGGGGGAGGAGCAGTACTTC.